This T cell receptor beta chain was sequenced in a study of neurological immune-mediated disorders. The study, taken as a whole, reports: The greatest degree of TCR clonal expansion was observed in HTLV-1-associated myelopathy, with the lowest in multiple sclerosis, below that of healthy controls. No CDR3 amino acid sequences were shared by expanded clones across subjects, suggesting private repertoires in all groups.

The starting material, 2 million PBMCs stored at -80 C, gave rise to the unsorted libraries. This clonotype was counted ten times or more. Its cognate antigen is unknown. This CDR3 has 17 residues. Germline trimming cut 0 bases from V and 5 bases from J; bases unmatched to any gene: 12. The germline gives CDR1 SGHRS, CDR2 YFSETQ. Synthesis of cDNA used 5'RACE (with 10-nucleotide random UMIs). TCRdb itself ran the 5' RACE reads through MiXCR, one entry per CDR3 protein. The top ten hold 2.5% to 3.5% of the sample, which has more than 45,000 distinct CDR3 sequences, about 2.5% seen once. The chain carries TRBV5-1 and TRBJ2-5, with TRBD2 matching over 8 bases. This receptor was identified in a man between 45 and 60 years old with multiple sclerosis. Sequencing used PBMCs. CDR3 amino acids: CASSLAAPLAGSETQYF. CDR3 bases: TGCGCCAGCAGCTTGGCCGCCCCCCTAGCGGGCAGTGAGACCCAGTACTTC.